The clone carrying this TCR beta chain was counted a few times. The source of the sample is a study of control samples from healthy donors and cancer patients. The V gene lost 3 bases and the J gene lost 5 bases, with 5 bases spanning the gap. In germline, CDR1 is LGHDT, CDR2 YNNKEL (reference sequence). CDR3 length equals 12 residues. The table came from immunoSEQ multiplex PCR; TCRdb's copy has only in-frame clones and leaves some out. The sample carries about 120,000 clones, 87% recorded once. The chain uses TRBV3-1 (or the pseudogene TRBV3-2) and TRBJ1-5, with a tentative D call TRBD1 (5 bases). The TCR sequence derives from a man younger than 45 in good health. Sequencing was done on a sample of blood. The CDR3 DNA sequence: TGTGCCAGCAGCCAGGGGCATCAGCCCCAGCATTTT. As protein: CASSQGHQPQHF.